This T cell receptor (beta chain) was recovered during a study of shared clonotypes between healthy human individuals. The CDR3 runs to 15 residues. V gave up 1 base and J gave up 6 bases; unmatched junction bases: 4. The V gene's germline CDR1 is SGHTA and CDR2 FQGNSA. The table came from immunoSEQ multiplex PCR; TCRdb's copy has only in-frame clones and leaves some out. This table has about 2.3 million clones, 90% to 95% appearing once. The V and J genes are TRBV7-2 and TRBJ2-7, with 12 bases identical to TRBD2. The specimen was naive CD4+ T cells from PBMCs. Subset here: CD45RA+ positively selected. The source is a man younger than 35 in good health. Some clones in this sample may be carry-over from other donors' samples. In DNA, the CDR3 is TGTGCCAGCAGCTTAGATCCTAGCGGGAGGGGCGAGCAGTACTTC. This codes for CASSLDPSGRGEQYF.